The present T cell receptor (beta chain) was sequenced within a study of OX40 agonist ivuxolimab in advanced cancers. Assay: immunoSEQ multiplex PCR; the TCRdb copy retains only in-frame clones and omits some. The sample carries thousands of clones, less than 90% recorded once. The receptor's source is an adult with an advanced solid tumor such as melanoma, head and neck, liver or kidney cancer. Specimen: CD4+ or CD8+ T cells sorted from blood, collected in a trial of the OX40 agonist ivuxolimab.

CDR3 DNA: TGTGCCAGCAGCAAGGGACTAGCGGGAGGGATTTCCTACGAGCAGTACTTC. It specifies CASSKGLAGGISYEQYF. The chain recombines TRBV27 with TRBJ2-7; 16 nucleotides line up with TRBD2. Germline V gene data show CDR1 as MNHEY and CDR2 as SMNVEV (reference sequence). This CDR3 spans 17 amino acids. The V and J ends lost 6 bases and 1 base, in that order; junction bases with no gene match: 6.